This T cell receptor beta chain was observed in a study of T cells in Graves' hyperthyroidism and ophthalmopathy. Details on this clonotype: A much larger clone differs from this one at a single base, so this may be a read error.

The germline V gene encodes CDR1 MNHNS and CDR2 SASEGT. V lost 3 bases, J lost 0 bases, and 2 bases stayed unmatched. The CDR3 has 15 amino acids. Amplified TCR beta CDR3 regions came from RNA transcripts. During a first-round RT-PCR of the TCR CDR3, the HTBI primer set was used. TCRdb fed the multiplex PCR reads into MiXCR, producing one record per CDR3 protein. The data contain 550,000 to 800,000 distinct CDR3 sequences, approximately 15% of them singletons. This TCR was recovered from a man in his forties or fifties with Graves' hyperthyroidism. Sequenced input: blood. The V and J genes are TRBV6-1 and TRBJ2-4, with TRBD2 matching over 7 bases. The DNA of the CDR3 is TGTGCCAGCAGTGATGGGGGGGTAGCCAAAAACATTCAGTACTTC. Its protein product is CASSDGGVAKNIQYF.